The count of the clone carrying this T cell receptor (beta chain) is one. Its antigen is still unknown. The data were obtained in a study of cytomegalovirus exposure and HLA in healthy donors. Whole-study context: The study's early data release held about 80 million unique TCRs from HLA-typed donors.

Whole-study results and caveats: The study carried out a later analysis of TCR beta sequences. It associated around 17,000 of them with specific HLA alleles at a false discovery rate of 0.05.

Losses at the gene ends were 5 bases for V and 1 base for J; bases not matched to a gene: 3. CDR3 size: 15 residues. Germline CDR1 SGHAT, CDR2 FQNNGV. Primers: 60 Vbeta forward and 13 Jbeta reverse. Sequencing was performed with immunoSEQ multiplex PCR; in TCRdb, only in-frame clones are kept and a portion is missing. Among around 210,000 clones listed, more than 65% were seen once. The material sequenced was PBMCs. The J gene is TRBJ2-3, the V gene TRBV11-2; TRBD2 matches at 10 bases. The sequence was collected from a man aged 45-65 years in good health and CMV-seronegative. The CDR3 region is CASSPGLAGTDTQYF. The CDR3 DNA sequence: TGTGCCAGCAGCCCAGGACTAGCGGGCACAGATACGCAGTATTTT.